The sequence of this T cell receptor (beta chain) was determined in a study of blood T cell repertoires in COVID-19 (dated by TCRdb to about 2020). About the full investigation: The collaborator samples originated in the United States, Italy and Spain and spanned the acute and convalescent phases of COVID-19. The prospective study material was composed of cDNA or gDNA derived from T cells, B-cell-depleted T cells, or PBMCs. The dataset comprised deeply sampled blood TCRbeta repertoires from subjects exposed to, actively infected with, or recovered from COVID-19. The repertoires were released in a freely available public database intended as a resource for research on the immune response to SARS-CoV-2. The samples were drawn from the first 160 participants of the ongoing ImmuneRACE study and from 1,254 subjects provided by 6 global collaborators. A de-identified subject ID, COVID-19 status, age in years and sex were almost always included in the sample metadata. Where available, HLA class I and class II types were taken from metadata supplied by the sample provider and were not determined by assay-based typing. Broader findings and caveats from the paper: The amount of clinical and demographic metadata varied by source and participant and was provided uncurated.

The CDR3, from cysteine to phenylalanine, totals 14 residues. CDR3 DNA is the only sequence kept; it has 42 bases, read in frame from the first base. V has 0 bases trimmed and J has 6 bases trimmed; junction bases matching no gene number 5. The germline V gene encodes CDR1 SGHDT and CDR2 YYEEEE. The immunoSEQ Assay, a bias-controlled multiplex PCR, was used to amplify TCRbeta CDR3 regions from genomic DNA. In the source study's methods: Within the assay, amplification of reference gene primers was used to estimate how many nucleated cells each sample contained. To quantify the absolute abundance of each unique TCRbeta CDR3 rearrangement, sequence reads were collapsed and filtered. For each sample, productive Simpson clonality was calculated by taking the square root of Simpson's diversity index across productive rearrangements. The table was pulled from immuneACCESS by TCRdb, which kept in-frame rearrangements only. Such tables lose some clones; where checked, under half of the loss comes from unresolved V genes, and the rest has no known cause. V and J calls and clone size are as listed in that table; D and trimming were resolved from the DNA. The sample contains over 85,000 clones, around 90% of them found a single time. The ten largest clonotypes hold roughly 5.1% of the sample.

Whole blood was collected in K2EDTA tubes by collaborating institutions according to the institutions' own protocols. For TCRbeta analysis, collaborators shipped samples as frozen whole blood, isolated PBMCs, or DNA extracted from either of those sample types. Notes on this clone: The antigen it recognizes is unknown. No base qualities exist here, and no much larger clone lies one base off it.

Specimen: peripheral blood. The chain is made from TRBV5-6 and TRBJ2-7; 8 central bases correspond to TRBD2. The sequence derives from a man aged 35 to 55 with acute or convalescent COVID-19. The CDR3 corresponds to CASSLVQRGLEQYF. The DNA sequence is given as TGTGCCAGCAGCTTGGTCCAGCGGGGGCTCGAGCAGTACTTC.